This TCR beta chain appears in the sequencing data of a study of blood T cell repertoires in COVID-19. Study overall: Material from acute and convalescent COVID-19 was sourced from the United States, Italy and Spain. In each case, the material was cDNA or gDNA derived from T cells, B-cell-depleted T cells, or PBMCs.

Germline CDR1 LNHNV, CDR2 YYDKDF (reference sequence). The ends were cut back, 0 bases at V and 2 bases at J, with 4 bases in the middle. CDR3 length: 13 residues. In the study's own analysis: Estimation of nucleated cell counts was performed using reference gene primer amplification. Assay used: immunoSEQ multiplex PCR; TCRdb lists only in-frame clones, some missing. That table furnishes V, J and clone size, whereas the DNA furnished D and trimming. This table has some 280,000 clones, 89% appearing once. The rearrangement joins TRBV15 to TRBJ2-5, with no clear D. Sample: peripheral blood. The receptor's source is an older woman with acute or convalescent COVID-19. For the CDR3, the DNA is TGTGCCACCAGCAGAGACCTTCAAGAGACCCAGTACTTC. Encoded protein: CATSRDLQETQYF.